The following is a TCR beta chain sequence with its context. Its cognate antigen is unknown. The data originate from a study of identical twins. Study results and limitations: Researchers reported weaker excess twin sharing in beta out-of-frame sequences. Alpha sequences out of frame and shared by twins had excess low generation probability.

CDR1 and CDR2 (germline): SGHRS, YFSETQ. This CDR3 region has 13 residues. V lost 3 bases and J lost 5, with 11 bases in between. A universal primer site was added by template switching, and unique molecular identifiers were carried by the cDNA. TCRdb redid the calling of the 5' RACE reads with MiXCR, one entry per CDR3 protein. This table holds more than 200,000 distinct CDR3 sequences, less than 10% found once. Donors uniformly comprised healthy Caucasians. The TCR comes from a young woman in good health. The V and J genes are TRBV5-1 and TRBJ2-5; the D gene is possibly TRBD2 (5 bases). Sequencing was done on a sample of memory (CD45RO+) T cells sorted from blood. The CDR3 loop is CASSYSSSETQYF. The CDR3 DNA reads TGCGCCAGCAGCTATTCTAGCTCTGAGACCCAGTACTTC. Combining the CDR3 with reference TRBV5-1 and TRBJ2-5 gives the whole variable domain KAGVTQTPRYLIKTRGQQVTLSCSPISGHRSVSWYQQTPGQGLQFLFEYFSETQRNKGNFPGRFSGRQFSNSRSEMNVSTLELGDSALYLCASSYSSSETQYFGPGTRLLVL.